Following are 2 T cell receptor beta chains from one sample sequenced in a study of chemoradiotherapy in HPV16-positive cancers. Profiling relied on immunoSEQ multiplex PCR, and the TCRdb table lists in-frame clones only, not all of them. This table holds tens of thousands of clones, 94% found once. Sample collection occurred from a patient who underwent chemoradiotherapy. The source of these receptors is a human donor with HPV-associated anogenital cancer.

The chain has TRBV27 and TRBJ1-1; no firm D call. CDR3 length equals 17 residues. V was shortened by 2 bases and J by 6 bases, with 22 bases between the two germline ends. CDR1 is MNHEY and CDR2 is SMNVEV in the germline V gene (reference sequence). CDR3 bases: TGTGCCAGCAGTTTAATCGGTATCGAGGGCCTCAAACCTGAAGCTTTCTTT. Amino acids: CASSLIGIEGLKPEAFF.

This chain uses TRBV14 with TRBJ2-3; 7 positions match TRBD1. The CDR3 covers 17 residues. Germline values: CDR1 SGHDN, CDR2 FVKESK. With V trimmed by 0 bases and J by 4 bases, 10 bases remained unmatched. The DNA for the CDR3 is TGTGCCAGCAGCCAAGACAGAGGGGGCGCTTCCGCAGATACGCAGTATTTT. This encodes CASSQDRGGASADTQYF.